This entry concerns a single T cell receptor beta chain. Original analysis: Amplified reference gene primers provided the basis for estimating nucleated cell counts. Here immunoSEQ multiplex PCR was the method, and the copy in TCRdb shows in-frame clones only, minus some. From that table come the V and J calls and clone size; the DNA was used to work out D and trimming. This repertoire shows some 320,000 clones, 90% found once; its top ten account for 2.6%. These data are taken from a study of blood T cell repertoires in COVID-19. About the research overall: T cells, B-cell-depleted T cells, or PBMCs supplied cDNA or gDNA.

The V segment lost 1 base and the J segment 4 bases; nucleotides outside the gene matches: 2. In germline, CDR1 is LNHNV, CDR2 YYDKDF (reference sequence). The CDR3 runs 14 residues. The cohort comprised adults aged about 18 to 100 years residing in some 24 US areas. This clonotype was obtained from a man aged 55 to 70 who had recovered from COVID-19. This chain links TRBV15 with TRBJ2-5, with 8 bases aligning to TRBD1. Material for sequencing was PBMCs or T cells enriched from blood (not recorded which). In nucleotides, the CDR3 is TGTGCCACCAGCAGAGCCAGGGGGCCAGAGACCCAGTACTTC. Translated: CATSRARGPETQYF.